The 18 T cell receptor beta chains below were found in one sample sequenced in a study of cytomegalovirus exposure and HLA in healthy donors. Amplification used 60 Vbeta primers and 13 Jbeta primers. TCRdb's table, derived via immunoSEQ multiplex PCR, lists solely in-frame clones and lacks some. The table includes roughly 200,000 clones, about 83% detected once. The sequencing sample was made of PBMCs. These receptors all come from a man aged 40-55 years in good health and CMV-seropositive.

The table lists this clone with a count of one. CDR3 residues: CSVSRPEAFF. The CDR3 DNA follows: TGCAGCGTGAGCAGGCCTGAAGCTTTCTTT. V gene TRBV29-1 combines with J gene TRBJ1-1; D is unresolved. CDR3 length equals 10 residues. V was pared by 6 bases and J by 6 bases, with 8 bases between. Germline V gives CDR1 SQVTM, CDR2 ANQGSEA.

V and J are TRBV4-1 and TRBJ2-7, with TRBD2 matching 9 bases. Germline lookup yields CDR1 MGHRA and CDR2 YSYEKL. This CDR3 is 15 amino acids long. J gave up 0 bases and V 3 bases, and 3 bases lay outside the gene matches. The CDR3 nucleotides read TGCGCCAGCAGCCATACTAGCGGGTACTCCTACGAGCAGTACTTC. Translating it yields CASSHTSGYSYEQYF.

This clone was seen once. In nucleotides, the CDR3 is TGCGCCAGCAGCTTGACTAGCGGGAGCGGGGATGAGCAGTTCTTC. This encodes CASSLTSGSGDEQFF. The V gene is TRBV5-1, the J gene TRBJ2-1; 11 nucleotides line up with TRBD2. This CDR3 spans 15 amino acids. Losses at the gene ends were 1 base for V and 8 bases for J; bases not matched to a gene: 5. Germline CDR1 reads SGHRS; CDR2 reads YFSETQ.

This chain uses TRBV18 with TRBJ2-3; D is undetermined. Trimming took 1 base from V and 5 from J, leaving 7 bases between them. Germline V gene data show CDR1 as KGHSH and CDR2 as LQKENI. This CDR3 is built from 13 residues. DNA of the CDR3: TGTGCCAGCTCACCACTTAATTTAGATACGCAGTATTTT. Residues: CASSPLNLDTQYF.

The chain combines TRBV19 with TRBJ2-2; no reliable D call. CDR1 LNHDA and CDR2 SQIVND come from the germline V gene (reference sequence). The V end was cut by 6 bases, the J end by 9 bases, with 14 bases between. The CDR3 length is 13 residues. The CDR3 nucleotides are TGTGCCAGTAGCGAGGTAGGCCGGCGGGAGCTGTTTTTT. Protein sequence: CASSEVGRRELFF.

This clone was seen a single time. This rearrangement joins TRBV27 to TRBJ2-1, with 12 bases matching TRBD2. Germline trimming cut 5 bases from V and 5 bases from J; bases unmatched to any gene: 10. The CDR3 extends over 17 amino acids. Germline V gene lookup returns CDR1 MNHEY and CDR2 SMNVEV (reference sequence). The CDR3 reads CASSLRRLAGADNEQFF. In DNA form, the CDR3 reads TGTGCCAGCAGTCTCCGCAGACTAGCGGGAGCCGACAATGAGCAGTTCTTC.

The rearrangement joins TRBV5-1 to TRBJ1-2; D is undetermined. The CDR3 runs to 12 residues. Germline V lookup: CDR1 SGHRS, CDR2 YFSETQ. Trimming took off 4 bases at V and 2 bases at J, with 6 bases between the two ends. The DNA for the CDR3 is TGCGCCAGCAGCAGGGAGAACTATGGCTACACCTTC. This codes for CASSRENYGYTF. The full variable domain, its missing parts supplied by reference TRBV5-1 and TRBJ1-2, is KAGVTQTPRYLIKTRGQQVTLSCSPISGHRSVSWYQQTPGQGLQFLFEYFSETQRNKGNFPGRFSGRQFSNSRSEMNVSTLELGDSALYLCASSRENYGYTFGSGTRLTVV.

V is TRBV7-3 and J is TRBJ2-2, with 8 bases fitting TRBD2. Trimming at V came to 8 bases and at J to 5 bases, leaving 10 bases not matched to a gene. CDR1 is SGHTA, CDR2 FQGTGA, per germline. This CDR3 contains 15 residues. The chain's CDR3 is CASSPRGGGTGELFF. The CDR3 DNA reads TGTGCCAGCTCCCCCCGGGGCGGGGGGACCGGGGAGCTGTTTTTT. Filled out from reference TRBV7-3 and TRBJ2-2, the complete variable domain reads GAGVSQTPSNKVTEKGKYVELRCDPISGHTALYWYRQSLGQGPEFLIYFQGTGAADDSGLPNDRFFAVRPEGSVSTLKIQRTERGDSAVYLCASSPRGGGTGELFFGEGSRLTVL.

The J gene is TRBJ2-2, the V gene TRBV7-6, with TRBD2 as a possible D gene (5 bases). Germline V lookup: CDR1 SGHVS, CDR2 FNYEAQ. Trimming cost V 1 base and J 3 bases, with 9 bases left between them. The CDR3 covers 15 residues. CDR3 sequence reads: CASSLGSGYTGELFF. The DNA for the CDR3 is TGTGCCAGCAGCTTAGGGAGCGGATACACCGGGGAGCTGTTTTTT. Full variable domain (outside the CDR3, taken from reference TRBV7-6 and TRBJ2-2): GAGVSQSPRYKVTKRGQDVALRCDPISGHVSLYWYRQALGQGPEFLTYFNYEAQQDKSGLPNDRFSAERPEGSISTLTIQRTEQRDSAMYRCASSLGSGYTGELFFGEGSRLTVL.

This clone has just a few counts. CDR3 region: CASSLILGLAANEQFF. The CDR3 nucleotides read TGTGCCAGCAGCTTAATTTTGGGACTAGCTGCTAATGAGCAGTTCTTC. The chain carries TRBV7-9 and TRBJ2-1; TRBD2 agrees at 9 bases. With 2 bases clipped from V and 7 bases from J, the junction kept 9 bases outside the gene matches. Germline V gene lookup returns CDR1 SEHNR and CDR2 FQNEAQ (reference sequence). The CDR3 covers 16 residues.

This chain joins TRBV6-1 and TRBJ2-7, with D perhaps matching TRBD1 (6 bases). This CDR3 has 13 amino acids. Germline assignment: CDR1 MNHNS and CDR2 SASEGT. Trimming shortened V by 2 bases and J by 3 bases, and 8 bases separated the two germline ends. CDR3 nucleotides: TGTGCCAGCAGTGAAAAGGGACACTACGAGCAGTACTTC. This codes for CASSEKGHYEQYF.

This rearrangement joins TRBV4-1 to TRBJ2-2, with 10 bases lining up with TRBD2. Germline V gene sequence: CDR1 MGHRA, CDR2 YSYEKL. This CDR3 is 19 amino acids long. Trimming removed 1 base from V and 4 bases from J; junction bases left unmatched: 12. CDR3 in amino acids: CASSQVIALAGVGTGELFF. CDR3 sequence (DNA): TGCGCCAGCAGCCAAGTGATAGCCCTAGCGGGAGTTGGCACCGGGGAGCTGTTTTTT.

The chain carries TRBV2 and TRBJ1-4; 10 nucleotides align to TRBD1. This CDR3 spans 18 amino acids. The V gene end was trimmed by 3 bases and the J gene end by 0 bases; junction bases not matched to a gene: 7. Germline CDR1 and CDR2: SNHLY and FYNNEI. CDR3 amino acids: CASSDGTGVRPTNEKLFF. CDR3 in DNA: TGTGCCAGCAGTGATGGGACAGGGGTACGACCAACTAATGAAAAACTGTTTTTT.

V is TRBV6-5 and J is TRBJ1-1; D not certain. This CDR3 is 15 amino acids long. Germline lookup yields CDR1 MNHEY and CDR2 SVGAGI. V was trimmed by 4 bases and J by 0 bases, leaving 12 bases between them. The CDR3 DNA sequence: TGTGCCAGCAGTTCCGCAGGATCTATGAACACTGAAGCTTTCTTT. Translating gives CASSSAGSMNTEAFF.

This clone was seen just once. The chain employs TRBV4-1 and TRBJ1-1; 9 bases agree with TRBD1. The germline CDR1 and CDR2 sequences are MGHRA and YSYEKL. This CDR3 is 16 amino acids long. With 0 bases clipped from V and 5 bases from J, the junction kept 7 bases outside the gene matches. The CDR3 sequence is CASSQDQQGAYTEAFF. CDR3 nucleotides: TGCGCCAGCAGCCAAGATCAACAGGGGGCTTATACTGAAGCTTTCTTT.

This chain connects TRBV15 to TRBJ2-1; 8 bases are shared with TRBD1. V lost 1 base and J lost 4; bases outside the gene matches: 3. Germline CDR1 is LNHNV and CDR2 is YYDKDF (reference sequence). CDR3 length: 15 amino acids. The DNA for the CDR3 is TGTGCCACCAGCAGAGTCGGACAGGGATACAATGAGCAGTTCTTC. Its translation: CATSRVGQGYNEQFF.

The J gene is TRBJ2-5, the V gene TRBV5-4; 10 bases line up with TRBD2. CDR1 is SGHNT, CDR2 YYREEE, per germline (reference sequence). Unmatched junction bases numbered 3, after V lost 4 bases and J lost 3 bases. There are 14 residues in the CDR3. CDR3 loop: CASSQGLAEETQYF. The CDR3 nucleotides read TGTGCCAGCAGCCAAGGACTAGCGGAAGAGACCCAGTACTTC.

The genes are TRBV6-6 and TRBJ1-2, with 10 bases aligning to TRBD1. Losses at the gene ends were 6 bases for V and 6 bases for J; bases not matched to a gene: 4. The CDR3 is made up of 13 amino acids. Germline values: CDR1 MNHNY, CDR2 SVGAGI (reference sequence). CDR3 nucleotide sequence: TGTGCCAGCAGCCTCGGACAGGGGGATGGCTACACCTTC. This gives the protein CASSLGQGDGYTF.